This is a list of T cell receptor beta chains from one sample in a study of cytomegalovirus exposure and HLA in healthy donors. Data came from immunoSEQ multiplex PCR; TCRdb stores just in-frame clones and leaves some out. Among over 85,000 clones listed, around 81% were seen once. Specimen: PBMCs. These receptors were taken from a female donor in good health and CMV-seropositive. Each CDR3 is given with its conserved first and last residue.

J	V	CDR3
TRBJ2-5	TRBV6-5	CASSYPSEETQYF
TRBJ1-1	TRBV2	CASSALPDRPLPTSEAFF
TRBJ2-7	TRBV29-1	CSVEADNEQYF
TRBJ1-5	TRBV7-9	CASSLDGTSLGNQPQHF
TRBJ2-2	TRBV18	CASSPPGTGETGELFF
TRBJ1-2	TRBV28	CASSLSAGEDYGYTF
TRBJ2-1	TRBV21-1	CAGGAGDEQFF
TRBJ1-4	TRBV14	CASSHRRGTALQNEKLFF
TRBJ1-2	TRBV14	CASSQDNRGHYGYTF
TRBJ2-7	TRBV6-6	CASSRGSSSYEQYF
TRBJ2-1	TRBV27	CASSLSDRNEQFF
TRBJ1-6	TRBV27	CASRNRENSPLHF
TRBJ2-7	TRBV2	CASIGGGPYEQYF
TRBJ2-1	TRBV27	CASRRRDNAYEQFF
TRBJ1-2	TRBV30	CAWSLDSGKDYGYTF
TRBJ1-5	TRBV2	CASNLEHNQPQHF
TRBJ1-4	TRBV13	CASSLTAPGEKLFF
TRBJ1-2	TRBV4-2	CASSQDAGGSNYGYTF
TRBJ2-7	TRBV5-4	CASSETGTTYEQYF
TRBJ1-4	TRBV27	CASSPRGQTEKLFF
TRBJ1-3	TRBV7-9	CANAAGASGNTIYF
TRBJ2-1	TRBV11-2	CASSLGVNNEQFF
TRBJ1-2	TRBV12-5	CATTGYYGYTF
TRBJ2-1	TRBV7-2	CASSLVPSGGSLYDEQFF